The 26 T cell receptor beta chains below were found in one sample sequenced in a study of neurological immune-mediated disorders. TCRdb processed the 5' RACE reads anew with MiXCR; each CDR3 protein has one entry. The table lists about 38,000 distinct CDR3 sequences, approximately 5% of them singletons. The specimen sequenced was CD4+ T cells from blood. These receptors were taken from a man between 18 and 35 years old in good health.

This clonotype was observed at least ten times. The chain is built from TRBV6-5 and TRBJ2-5; 10 nucleotides align to TRBD1. This CDR3 contains 15 residues. With 6 bases clipped from V and 3 bases from J, the junction kept 7 bases outside the gene matches. CDR1 and CDR2 from the germline V gene are MNHEY and SVGAGI. The CDR3 loop is CASRRTGTGEETQYF. Here the CDR3 DNA reads TGTGCCAGCAGGAGAACCGGGACAGGGGAAGAGACCCAGTACTTC.

This clonotype was seen ten or more times. The chain couples TRBV6-6 to TRBJ2-2; D gene unclear. Germline-derived CDR1 and CDR2 are MNHNY and SVGAGI (reference sequence). The CDR3 totals 16 residues. The V end was cut by 2 bases, the J end by 0 bases, with 10 bases between. Here the CDR3 DNA reads TGTGCCAGCAGTTACGGCAGCACCTCGAACACCGGGGAGCTGTTTTTT. Encoded protein: CASSYGSTSNTGELFF.

This clonotype has a count of ten or more. The chain carries TRBV5-1 and TRBJ2-7, with 12 bases fitting TRBD1. Germline V gene lookup returns CDR1 SGHRS and CDR2 YFSETQ. After removal of 4 bases from V and 7 bases from J, the junction contained 6 bases not matched to a gene. The CDR3 is 14 amino acids. CDR3 nucleotide sequence: TGCGCCAGCAGCCCGGGACAGGGGGCAGAGGAGCAGTACTTC. Its protein product is CASSPGQGAEEQYF.

In this sample, this clonotype turned up many times. The CDR3 sequence: CASSLVQGAGYEQYF. CDR3 DNA: TGCGCCAGCAGCTTGGTCCAGGGTGCGGGCTACGAGCAGTACTTC. The chain joins TRBV5-1 to TRBJ2-7, with D perhaps TRBD1 or TRBD2 (5 bases each). V lost 0 bases and J lost 3, with 13 bases in between. This CDR3 is built from 15 residues. Germline V gene data show CDR1 as SGHRS and CDR2 as YFSETQ. Full variable domain (outside the CDR3, taken from reference TRBV5-1 and TRBJ2-7): KAGVTQTPRYLIKTRGQQVTLSCSPISGHRSVSWYQQTPGQGLQFLFEYFSETQRNKGNFPGRFSGRQFSNSRSEMNVSTLELGDSALYLCASSLVQGAGYEQYFGPGTRLTVT.

This clonotype was counted at least ten times. The chain combines TRBV7-8 with TRBJ1-1; D gene ambiguous. This CDR3 contains 13 residues. V lost 5 bases to trimming and J lost 3 bases, with 10 bases between them. Germline-derived CDR1 and CDR2 are SGHVS and FQNEAQ. CDR3 loop: CASSLDTHTEAFF. The CDR3 DNA sequence: TGTGCCAGCAGCCTAGACACCCACACTGAAGCTTTCTTT. The full variable domain, in which reference TRBV7-8 and TRBJ1-1 provide the parts outside the CDR3, is GAGVSQSPRYKVAKRGQDVALRCDPISGHVSLFWYQQALGQGPEFLTYFQNEAQLDKSGLPSDRFFAERPEGSVSTLKIQRTQQEDSAVYLCASSLDTHTEAFFGQGTRLTVV.

This clonotype came up many times. Mismatch with germline at one junction end may stem from a read error. J is TRBJ2-1 and V is TRBV7-2, with a tentative D call TRBD1 (5 bases). There are 15 residues in the CDR3. Germline V gene lookup returns CDR1 SGHTA and CDR2 FQGNSA. The CDR3 region is CASSSGIAGHQAPGF. CDR3 sequence (DNA): TGTGCCAGCAGCTCCGGCATAGCCGGACATCAGGCGCCCGGCTTC.

This clonotype was counted at least ten times. The CDR3 loop is CASSFGVVSNEQFF. The CDR3 nucleotides read TGTGCCAGCAGCTTTGGGGTTGTCTCCAATGAGCAGTTCTTC. V usage is TRBV7-2 and J usage is TRBJ2-1; no definite D call. The V gene lost 3 bases and the J gene lost 6 bases, with 12 bases spanning the gap. CDR1 SGHTA and CDR2 FQGNSA come from the germline V gene. This CDR3 has 14 residues.

This clonotype was observed many times. The chain recombines TRBV5-1 with TRBJ2-1, with D maybe TRBD1 (6 bases). CDR3 size: 18 residues. CDR1 is SGHRS and CDR2 is YFSETQ in the germline V gene. V was clipped by 2 bases and J by 0 bases, with 18 bases between them. The CDR3 DNA reads as TGCGCCAGCAGCTTTGCCGTTCGACAGGTCGGCTCCTACAATGAGCAGTTCTTC. Amino acid sequence: CASSFAVRQVGSYNEQFF.

This clonotype has at least ten counts. The chain combines TRBV5-1 with TRBJ1-6; D might be TRBD1 (6 bases). From germline, CDR1 is SGHRS and CDR2 YFSETQ. The CDR3 consists of 15 residues. Trimming pared 6 bases from V and 6 bases from J, leaving 16 bases between. DNA for the CDR3: TGCGCCAGCACCCCGGCTACAGGGTCTAATTCACCCCTCCACTTT. It codes for CASTPATGSNSPLHF. The entire variable domain, with the rest obtained from reference TRBV5-1 and TRBJ1-6, is as follows: KAGVTQTPRYLIKTRGQQVTLSCSPISGHRSVSWYQQTPGQGLQFLFEYFSETQRNKGNFPGRFSGRQFSNSRSEMNVSTLELGDSALYLCASTPATGSNSPLHFGNGTRLTVT.

This clonotype was counted at least ten times. The genes are TRBV7-9 and TRBJ2-2; D unclear. CDR1 SEHNR and CDR2 FQNEAQ come from the germline V gene (reference sequence). The CDR3 extends over 12 amino acids. Trimming stripped 2 bases from V and 7 bases from J, with 5 bases between. The CDR3 region is CASSLQGGELFF. For the CDR3, the DNA is TGTGCCAGCAGCTTACAAGGCGGGGAGCTGTTTTTT.

This clonotype has ten or more counts. The chain has TRBV10-1 and TRBJ2-2; D remains ambiguous. Trimming shortened V by 3 bases and J by 1 base, and 3 bases separated the two germline ends. Germline V gives CDR1 WNHNN, CDR2 SYGVQD (reference sequence). The CDR3 is 13 amino acids. CDR3 region: CASSDQNTGELFF. The CDR3 DNA reads as TGCGCCAGCAGTGACCAGAACACCGGGGAGCTGTTTTTT.

The V call is TRBV18, the J call TRBJ2-7, with D perhaps TRBD1 or TRBD2 (5 bases each). This CDR3 spans 13 amino acids. Germline CDR1 KGHSH, CDR2 LQKENI. Trimming took off 3 bases at V and 0 bases at J, with 6 bases between the two ends. The CDR3 DNA is TGTGCCAGCTCACCCGGGACCTCCTACGAGCAGTACTTC. It specifies CASSPGTSYEQYF.

This clonotype occurred many times. The CDR3 nucleotides read TGTGCCAGCAGCCAAGATGGCACACTGTGGGGCAATGAGCAGTTCTTC. Amino acid sequence: CASSQDGTLWGNEQFF. This sequence joins TRBV14 and TRBJ2-1; unclear D gene. The germline CDR1 and CDR2 sequences are SGHDN and FVKESK. With 0 bases removed from V and 6 bases from J, the gap between germline ends came to 15 bases. The CDR3 is 16 residues long.

This clonotype has more than one count but fewer than ten. The chain has TRBV4-3 and TRBJ1-1; 7 positions match TRBD1. Germline loops: CDR1 LGHNA, CDR2 YSLEER. CDR3 length equals 15 residues. V trimming: 0 bases; J trimming: 4 bases; junction bases outside the gene matches: 5. This CDR3 reads CASSQDQTGTTEAFF. The CDR3 region has the DNA TGCGCCAGCAGCCAAGATCAGACAGGGACCACTGAAGCTTTCTTT.

By share, this clonotype counts as medium-sized. This chain uses TRBV20-1 with TRBJ2-7, with D maybe TRBD2 (7 bases). The V end was cut by 1 base, the J end by 4 bases, with 17 bases between. CDR3 length: 15 residues. The germline V gene has CDR1 DFQATT and CDR2 SNEGSKA (reference sequence). CDR3 DNA sequence: TGCAGTGCTAGAGCGGCGGGGGCCAGGTATTACGAGCAGTACTTC. It translates to CSARAAGARYYEQYF.

Ten or more counts support this clonotype. The J gene is TRBJ1-5, the V gene TRBV28; 8 positions agree with TRBD1. V lost 6 bases to trimming and J lost 4 bases; unmatched junction nucleotides: 8. The CDR3 covers 15 residues. Germline assignment: CDR1 MDHEN and CDR2 SYDVKM. The CDR3 coding sequence is TGTGCCAGCAGATCGCCTGGACAGGGAAATCAGCCCCAGCATTTT. Translation: CASRSPGQGNQPQHF.

This clonotype was seen many times. This sequence joins TRBV29-1 and TRBJ1-1, with D unclear. V lost 7 bases, J lost 4 bases, and 13 bases lay in between. CDR3 length equals 12 residues. CDR1 SQVTM and CDR2 ANQGSEA come from the germline V gene. Written as DNA, the CDR3 is TGCAGCGCAGCGACAAGCGGCACTGAAGCTTTCTTT. As protein: CSAATSGTEAFF.

This clonotype was detected many times. This rearrangement joins TRBV29-1 to TRBJ2-3, with D unresolved. This CDR3 has 11 amino acids. With 3 bases removed from V and 5 bases from J, the gap between germline ends came to 6 bases. Germline-derived CDR1 and CDR2 are SQVTM and ANQGSEA. The CDR3 here is CSVERQDTQYF. The CDR3 DNA is TGCAGCGTTGAGAGGCAAGATACGCAGTATTTT.

This clonotype was observed at least ten times. The rearrangement links TRBV4-1 to TRBJ2-5; D is perhaps TRBD1 or TRBD2 (5 bases each). Trimming stripped 0 bases from V and 6 bases from J, with 20 bases between. The germline CDR1 and CDR2 sequences are MGHRA and YSYEKL. The CDR3 runs to 17 residues. The CDR3 DNA follows: TGCGCCAGCAGCCAAGATAGGTCTGGGACCTCCGGAAAGACCCAGTACTTC. Protein: CASSQDRSGTSGKTQYF.

This clonotype was recorded many times. V usage is TRBV20-1 and J usage is TRBJ2-5; tentatively, D is TRBD2 (5 bases). The CDR3 extends over 12 amino acids. Germline-derived CDR1 and CDR2 are DFQATT and SNEGSKA (reference sequence). Trimming pared 3 bases from V and 5 bases from J, leaving 10 bases between. CDR3 coding DNA: TGCAGTGCTAGTCTGGGAGCGGAGACCCAGTACTTC. It codes for CSASLGAETQYF.

This clonotype came up many times. V is TRBV4-3 and J is TRBJ2-3; TRBD2 aligns across 9 bases. In germline, CDR1 is LGHNA, CDR2 YSLEER. The CDR3 totals 17 residues. Germline trimming cut 3 bases from V and 4 bases from J; bases unmatched to any gene: 11. Here the CDR3 DNA reads TGCGCCAGCAGCCAGGGCAGGTGGGCTAGCGGGGCAGATACGCAGTATTTT. Its translation is CASSQGRWASGADTQYF.

This clonotype has a count of ten or more. This chain joins TRBV5-1 and TRBJ2-3; D gene ambiguous. Between the trimmed V and J ends, which lost 5 bases and 2 bases, there was a span of 3 bases. Germline V lookup: CDR1 SGHRS, CDR2 YFSETQ. The CDR3 loop spans 11 amino acids. The CDR3 is CASSSTDTQYF. The CDR3 region has the DNA TGCGCCAGCAGTTCCACAGATACGCAGTATTTT.

The table lists this clonotype with many counts. The chain is built from TRBV7-8 and TRBJ1-1, with a tentative D call TRBD1 (6 bases). The CDR3 contains 14 residues. V lost 5 bases to trimming and J lost 8 bases, with 18 bases between them. Germline loops: CDR1 SGHVS, CDR2 FQNEAQ. The DNA for the CDR3 is TGTGCCAGCAGCCGGGGGGGGACAACTCAAGAAGCTTTCTTT. Amino acid sequence: CASSRGGTTQEAFF.

There are many counts of this clonotype. This rearrangement joins TRBV12-3 or TRBV12-4 to TRBJ1-6; D is possibly TRBD1 (6 bases). With 10 bases removed from V and 0 bases from J, the gap between germline ends came to 16 bases. The CDR3 is 16 amino acids. The CDR3 loop is CATKRGGISYNSPLHF. For the CDR3, the DNA is TGTGCCACCAAAAGGGGGGGTATCTCCTATAATTCACCCCTCCACTTT.

This clonotype was counted many times. The CDR3 reads CASSLTTENSPLHF. As DNA, the CDR3 is TGTGCCAGCAGTTTAACAACAGAAAATTCACCCCTCCACTTT. The chain links TRBV12-3 or TRBV12-4 to TRBJ1-6, with D unclear. V lost 2 bases, J lost 7 bases, and 9 bases lay in between. The CDR3 loop spans 14 amino acids.

The sample holds many counts of this clonotype. This sequence joins TRBV3-1 and TRBJ2-2; TRBD2 is a possible D gene (5 bases). Germline lookup yields CDR1 LGHDT and CDR2 YNNKEL (reference sequence). This CDR3 contains 15 residues. The V end was cut by 4 bases, the J end by 1 base, with 10 bases between. CDR3 sequence: CASSPGIGNTGELFF. The CDR3 nucleotides are TGTGCCAGCAGCCCGGGAATCGGGAACACCGGGGAGCTGTTTTTT.